This T cell receptor (beta chain) emerged from a study of radiotherapy plus CTLA-4 blockade in lung cancer. At the level of the study: Disease control was present in roughly a third of patients, and objective responses in approximately 18%.

The assay was immunoSEQ multiplex PCR, and TCRdb's table has in-frame clones only and misses some. The sample has 60,000 to 70,000 clones, about four fifths seen once. The study's findings and limits: Blood TCR clones of tumor origin expanded after radiotherapy plus ipilimumab.

Concerning this clone itself: Its target is unknown.

Receiving focal radiation plus CTLA-4 blockade with ipilimumab were patients who had chemo-refractory metastatic non-small-cell lung cancer. Germline CDR1 and CDR2: SGHTA and FQGNSA. The V gene end was trimmed by 3 bases and the J gene end by 4 bases; junction bases not matched to a gene: 10. The CDR3 totals 17 residues. Sample: peripheral blood, taken from a patient treated with radiotherapy plus ipilimumab. This TCR was sampled from a human donor with non-small cell lung cancer who had a partial response to radiotherapy plus ipilimumab. The chain combines TRBV7-2 with TRBJ2-2; 8 bases agree with TRBD2. The CDR3 sequence is CASSLTPSGSRTGELFF. DNA for the CDR3: TGTGCCAGCAGCTTGACCCCCAGCGGGAGTCGCACCGGGGAGCTGTTTTTT.